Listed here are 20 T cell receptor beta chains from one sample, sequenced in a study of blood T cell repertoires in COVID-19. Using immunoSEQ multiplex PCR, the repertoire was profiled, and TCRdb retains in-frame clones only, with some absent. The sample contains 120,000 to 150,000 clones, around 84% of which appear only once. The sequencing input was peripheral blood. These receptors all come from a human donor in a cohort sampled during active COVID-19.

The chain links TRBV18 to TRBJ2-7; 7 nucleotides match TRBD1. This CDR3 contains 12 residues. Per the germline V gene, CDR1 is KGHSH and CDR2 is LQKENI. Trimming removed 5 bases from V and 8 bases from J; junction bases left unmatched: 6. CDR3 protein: CASSAGGPQQYF. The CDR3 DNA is TGTGCCAGCTCAGCAGGGGGTCCCCAGCAGTACTTC.

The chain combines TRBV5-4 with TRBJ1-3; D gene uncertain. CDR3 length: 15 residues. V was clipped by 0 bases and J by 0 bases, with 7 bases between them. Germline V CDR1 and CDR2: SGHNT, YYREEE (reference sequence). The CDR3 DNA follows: TGTGCCAGCAGCTTGGATTCCATCTCTGGAAACACCATATATTTT. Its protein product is CASSLDSISGNTIYF.

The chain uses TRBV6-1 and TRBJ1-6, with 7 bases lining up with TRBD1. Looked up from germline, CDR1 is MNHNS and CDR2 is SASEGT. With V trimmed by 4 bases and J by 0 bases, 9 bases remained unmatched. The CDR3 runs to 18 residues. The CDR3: CASSAQGVILSYNSPLHF. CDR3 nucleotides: TGTGCCAGCAGTGCCCAGGGGGTGATACTCTCCTATAATTCACCCCTCCACTTT.

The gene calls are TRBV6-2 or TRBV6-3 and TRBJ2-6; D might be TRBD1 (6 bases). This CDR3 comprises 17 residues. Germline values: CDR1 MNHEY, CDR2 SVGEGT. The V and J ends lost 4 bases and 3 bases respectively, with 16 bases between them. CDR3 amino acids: CASSSLQGIGGANVLTF. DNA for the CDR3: TGTGCCAGCAGTTCCCTACAGGGAATCGGTGGGGCCAACGTCCTGACTTTC.

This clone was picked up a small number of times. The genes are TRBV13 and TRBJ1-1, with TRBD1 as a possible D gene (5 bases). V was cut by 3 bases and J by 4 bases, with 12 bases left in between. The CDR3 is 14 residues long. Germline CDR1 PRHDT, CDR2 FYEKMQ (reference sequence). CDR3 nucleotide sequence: TGTGCCAGCAGCTTCCGGGGGTCGGGCACTGAAGCTTTCTTT. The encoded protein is CASSFRGSGTEAFF. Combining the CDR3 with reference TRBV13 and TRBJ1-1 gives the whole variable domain AAGVIQSPRHLIKEKRETATLKCYPIPRHDTVYWYQQGPGQDPQFLISFYEKMQSDKGSIPDRFSAQQFSDYHSELNMSSLELGDSALYFCASSFRGSGTEAFFGQGTRLTVV.

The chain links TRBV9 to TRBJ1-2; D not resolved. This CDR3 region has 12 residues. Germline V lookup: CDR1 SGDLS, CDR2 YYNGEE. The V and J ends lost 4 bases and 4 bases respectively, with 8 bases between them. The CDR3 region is CASSPSRYGYTF. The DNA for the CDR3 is TGTGCCAGCAGCCCCTCCCGCTATGGCTACACCTTC.

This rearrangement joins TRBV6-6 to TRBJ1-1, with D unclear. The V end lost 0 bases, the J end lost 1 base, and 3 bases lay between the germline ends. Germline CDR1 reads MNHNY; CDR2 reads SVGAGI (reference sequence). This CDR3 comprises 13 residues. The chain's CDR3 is CASSYSRNTEAFF. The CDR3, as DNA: TGTGCCAGCAGTTACTCGAGGAACACTGAAGCTTTCTTT.

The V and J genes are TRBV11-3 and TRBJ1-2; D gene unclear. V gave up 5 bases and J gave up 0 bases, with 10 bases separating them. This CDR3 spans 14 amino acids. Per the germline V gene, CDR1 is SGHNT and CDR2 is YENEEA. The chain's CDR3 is CASSQGGPNYGYTF. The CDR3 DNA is TGTGCCAGCAGCCAAGGAGGCCCTAACTATGGCTACACCTTC.

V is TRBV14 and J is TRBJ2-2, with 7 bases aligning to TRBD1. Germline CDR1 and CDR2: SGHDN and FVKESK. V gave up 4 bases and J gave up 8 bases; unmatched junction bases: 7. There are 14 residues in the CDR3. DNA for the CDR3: TGTGCCAGCAGCCTCGGGACAGCGGCGGGGGAGCTGTTTTTT. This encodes CASSLGTAAGELFF.

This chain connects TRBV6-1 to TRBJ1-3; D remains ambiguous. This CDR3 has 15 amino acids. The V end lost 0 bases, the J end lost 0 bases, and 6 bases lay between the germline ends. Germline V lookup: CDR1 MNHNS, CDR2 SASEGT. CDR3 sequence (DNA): TGTGCCAGCAGTGAAGCAGAGGCCTCTGGAAACACCATATATTTT. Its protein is CASSEAEASGNTIYF.

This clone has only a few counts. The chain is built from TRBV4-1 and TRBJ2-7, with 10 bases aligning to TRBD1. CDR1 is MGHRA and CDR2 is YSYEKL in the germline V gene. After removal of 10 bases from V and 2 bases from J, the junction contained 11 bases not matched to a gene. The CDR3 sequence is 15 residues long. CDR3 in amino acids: CATSKVGQGAYEQYF. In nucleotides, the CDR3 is TGCGCCACTTCAAAAGTCGGACAGGGGGCCTACGAGCAGTACTTC.

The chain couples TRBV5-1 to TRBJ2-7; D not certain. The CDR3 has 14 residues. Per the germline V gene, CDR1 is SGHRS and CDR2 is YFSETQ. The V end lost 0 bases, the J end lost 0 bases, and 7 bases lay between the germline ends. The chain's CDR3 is CASSLAEASYEQYF. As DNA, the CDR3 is TGCGCCAGCAGCTTGGCAGAGGCCTCCTACGAGCAGTACTTC.

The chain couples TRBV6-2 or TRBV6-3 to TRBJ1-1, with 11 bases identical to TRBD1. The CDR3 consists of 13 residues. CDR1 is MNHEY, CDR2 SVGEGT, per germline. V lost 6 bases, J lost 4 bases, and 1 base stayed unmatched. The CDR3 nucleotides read TGTGCCAGCAGCGGACAGGGGGCCACTGAAGCTTTCTTT. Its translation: CASSGQGATEAFF.

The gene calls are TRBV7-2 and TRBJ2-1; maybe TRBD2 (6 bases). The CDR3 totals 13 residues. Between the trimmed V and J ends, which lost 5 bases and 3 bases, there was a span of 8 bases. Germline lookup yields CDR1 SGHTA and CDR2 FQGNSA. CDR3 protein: CASSIGGYNEQFF. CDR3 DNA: TGTGCCAGCAGCATCGGGGGCTACAATGAGCAGTTCTTC.

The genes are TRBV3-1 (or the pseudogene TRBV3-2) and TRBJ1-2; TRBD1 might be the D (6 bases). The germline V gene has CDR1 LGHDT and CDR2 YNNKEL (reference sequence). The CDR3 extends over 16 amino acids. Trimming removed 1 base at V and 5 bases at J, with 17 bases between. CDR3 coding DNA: TGTGCCAGCAGCCAAGGGGGGCAGGGCGTAAGATATGGCTACACCTTC. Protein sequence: CASSQGGQGVRYGYTF.

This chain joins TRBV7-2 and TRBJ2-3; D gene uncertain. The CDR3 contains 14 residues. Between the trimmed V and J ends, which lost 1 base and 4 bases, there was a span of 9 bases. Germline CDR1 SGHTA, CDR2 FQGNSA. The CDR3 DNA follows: TGTGCCAGCAGCTTAGAGAGGAGTTCAGATACGCAGTATTTT. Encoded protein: CASSLERSSDTQYF.

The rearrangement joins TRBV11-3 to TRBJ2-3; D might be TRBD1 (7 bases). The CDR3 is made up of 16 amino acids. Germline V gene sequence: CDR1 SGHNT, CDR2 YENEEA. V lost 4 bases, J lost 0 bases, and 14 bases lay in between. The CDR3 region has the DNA TGTGCCAGCAGCTGGAGGGTACAGGGGAGCACAGATACGCAGTATTTT. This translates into CASSWRVQGSTDTQYF.

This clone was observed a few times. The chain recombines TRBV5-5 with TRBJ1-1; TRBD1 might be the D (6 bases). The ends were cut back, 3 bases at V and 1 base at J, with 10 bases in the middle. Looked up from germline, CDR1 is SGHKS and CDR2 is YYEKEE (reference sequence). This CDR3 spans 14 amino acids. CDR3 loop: CASSWGTQNTEAFF. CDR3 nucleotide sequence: TGTGCCAGCAGCTGGGGGACACAGAACACTGAAGCTTTCTTT.

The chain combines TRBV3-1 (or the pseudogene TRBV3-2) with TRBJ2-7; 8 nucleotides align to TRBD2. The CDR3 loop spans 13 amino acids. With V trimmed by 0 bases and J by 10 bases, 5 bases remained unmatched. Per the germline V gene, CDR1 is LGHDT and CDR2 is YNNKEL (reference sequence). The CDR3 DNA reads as TGTGCCAGCAGCCAAGATCTGAGCGGGGGCCAGTACTTC. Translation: CASSQDLSGGQYF.

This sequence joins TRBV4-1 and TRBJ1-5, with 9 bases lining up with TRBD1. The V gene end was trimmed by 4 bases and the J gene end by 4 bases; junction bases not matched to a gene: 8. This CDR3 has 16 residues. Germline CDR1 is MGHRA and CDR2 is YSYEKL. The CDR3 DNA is TGCGCCAGCAGCCTTTTAGTGGGACAGGGAAATCAGCCCCAGCATTTT. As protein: CASSLLVGQGNQPQHF.